This TCR beta chain was sequenced in a study of blood T cells in healthy people across ages. This clonotype came up a few times. Next came a second PCR, run for about 7 to 12 cycles, which used a sample-barcoded 5' primer along with a J-beta primer mix. TCRdb reanalysed the 5' RACE reads using MiXCR and keeps one entry per CDR3 protein. The sample lists about 720,000 distinct CDR3 sequences, roughly 25% seen once, with 3% to 4.5% in the top ten. Trimming removed 2 bases from V and 2 bases from J; junction bases left unmatched: 1. CDR3 length: 15 amino acids. The germline V gene has CDR1 ENHRY and CDR2 SYGVKD. This sample was shared with a second study, whose subject was T cells of mothers and their children.

The source is a boy younger than 18 in good health. The chain uses TRBV10-3 and TRBJ2-3; 10 positions agree with TRBD2. Material: blood. The CDR3 loop is CAISELAGATDTQYF. The CDR3 DNA is TGTGCCATCAGTGAGCTAGCGGGGGCCACAGATACGCAGTATTTT.